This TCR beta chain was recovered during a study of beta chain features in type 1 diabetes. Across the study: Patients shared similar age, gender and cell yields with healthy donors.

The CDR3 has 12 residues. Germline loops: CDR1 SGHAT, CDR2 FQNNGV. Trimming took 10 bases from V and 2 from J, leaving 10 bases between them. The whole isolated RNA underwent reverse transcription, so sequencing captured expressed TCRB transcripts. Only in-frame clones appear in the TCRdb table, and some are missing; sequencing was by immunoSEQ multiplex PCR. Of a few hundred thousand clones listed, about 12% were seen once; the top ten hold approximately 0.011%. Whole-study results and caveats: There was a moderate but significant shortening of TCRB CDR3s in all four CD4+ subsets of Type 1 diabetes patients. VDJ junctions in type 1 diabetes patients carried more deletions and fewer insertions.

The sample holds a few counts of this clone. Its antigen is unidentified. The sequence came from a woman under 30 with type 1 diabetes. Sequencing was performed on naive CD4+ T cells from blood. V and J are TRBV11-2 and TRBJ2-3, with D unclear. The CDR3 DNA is TGTGCCACTCGCCAGTCCACAGATACGCAGTATTTT. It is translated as CATRQSTDTQYF.